Included here is one T cell receptor (beta chain) sequence, with context. What it binds is unknown. The sample originates from a study of cytomegalovirus exposure and HLA in healthy donors. The wider study: From HLA-typed donors, an early data release held tens of millions of unique TCRs.

Findings and limits, study-wide: The listing of 150 to 200 TCR beta chains classed them as cytomegalovirus-associated.

Both 60 Vbeta primers and 13 Jbeta primers went into the PCR. Methods used by the authors: A later analysis tallied about 80 million unique TCR beta chains, some 10 million of them shared. Using immunoSEQ multiplex PCR, the repertoire was profiled, and TCRdb retains in-frame clones only, with some absent. That table gives V, J and clone size, and the DNA gave D and trimming. The sample lists 200,000 to 300,000 clones, approximately 84% occurring once. CDR3 length equals 15 residues. With V trimmed by 6 bases and J by 7 bases, 13 bases remained unmatched. Germline V gene lookup returns CDR1 MDHEN and CDR2 SYDVKM.

The TCR originated in a woman aged 40 to 50 in good health and CMV-seropositive. The sequenced material came from PBMCs. This chain connects TRBV28 to TRBJ2-7; 9 nucleotides line up with TRBD1. DNA of the CDR3: TGTGCCAGCAGCCTAACAATAGGACAGGGGAGAGAGCAGTACTTC. It encodes CASSLTIGQGREQYF.